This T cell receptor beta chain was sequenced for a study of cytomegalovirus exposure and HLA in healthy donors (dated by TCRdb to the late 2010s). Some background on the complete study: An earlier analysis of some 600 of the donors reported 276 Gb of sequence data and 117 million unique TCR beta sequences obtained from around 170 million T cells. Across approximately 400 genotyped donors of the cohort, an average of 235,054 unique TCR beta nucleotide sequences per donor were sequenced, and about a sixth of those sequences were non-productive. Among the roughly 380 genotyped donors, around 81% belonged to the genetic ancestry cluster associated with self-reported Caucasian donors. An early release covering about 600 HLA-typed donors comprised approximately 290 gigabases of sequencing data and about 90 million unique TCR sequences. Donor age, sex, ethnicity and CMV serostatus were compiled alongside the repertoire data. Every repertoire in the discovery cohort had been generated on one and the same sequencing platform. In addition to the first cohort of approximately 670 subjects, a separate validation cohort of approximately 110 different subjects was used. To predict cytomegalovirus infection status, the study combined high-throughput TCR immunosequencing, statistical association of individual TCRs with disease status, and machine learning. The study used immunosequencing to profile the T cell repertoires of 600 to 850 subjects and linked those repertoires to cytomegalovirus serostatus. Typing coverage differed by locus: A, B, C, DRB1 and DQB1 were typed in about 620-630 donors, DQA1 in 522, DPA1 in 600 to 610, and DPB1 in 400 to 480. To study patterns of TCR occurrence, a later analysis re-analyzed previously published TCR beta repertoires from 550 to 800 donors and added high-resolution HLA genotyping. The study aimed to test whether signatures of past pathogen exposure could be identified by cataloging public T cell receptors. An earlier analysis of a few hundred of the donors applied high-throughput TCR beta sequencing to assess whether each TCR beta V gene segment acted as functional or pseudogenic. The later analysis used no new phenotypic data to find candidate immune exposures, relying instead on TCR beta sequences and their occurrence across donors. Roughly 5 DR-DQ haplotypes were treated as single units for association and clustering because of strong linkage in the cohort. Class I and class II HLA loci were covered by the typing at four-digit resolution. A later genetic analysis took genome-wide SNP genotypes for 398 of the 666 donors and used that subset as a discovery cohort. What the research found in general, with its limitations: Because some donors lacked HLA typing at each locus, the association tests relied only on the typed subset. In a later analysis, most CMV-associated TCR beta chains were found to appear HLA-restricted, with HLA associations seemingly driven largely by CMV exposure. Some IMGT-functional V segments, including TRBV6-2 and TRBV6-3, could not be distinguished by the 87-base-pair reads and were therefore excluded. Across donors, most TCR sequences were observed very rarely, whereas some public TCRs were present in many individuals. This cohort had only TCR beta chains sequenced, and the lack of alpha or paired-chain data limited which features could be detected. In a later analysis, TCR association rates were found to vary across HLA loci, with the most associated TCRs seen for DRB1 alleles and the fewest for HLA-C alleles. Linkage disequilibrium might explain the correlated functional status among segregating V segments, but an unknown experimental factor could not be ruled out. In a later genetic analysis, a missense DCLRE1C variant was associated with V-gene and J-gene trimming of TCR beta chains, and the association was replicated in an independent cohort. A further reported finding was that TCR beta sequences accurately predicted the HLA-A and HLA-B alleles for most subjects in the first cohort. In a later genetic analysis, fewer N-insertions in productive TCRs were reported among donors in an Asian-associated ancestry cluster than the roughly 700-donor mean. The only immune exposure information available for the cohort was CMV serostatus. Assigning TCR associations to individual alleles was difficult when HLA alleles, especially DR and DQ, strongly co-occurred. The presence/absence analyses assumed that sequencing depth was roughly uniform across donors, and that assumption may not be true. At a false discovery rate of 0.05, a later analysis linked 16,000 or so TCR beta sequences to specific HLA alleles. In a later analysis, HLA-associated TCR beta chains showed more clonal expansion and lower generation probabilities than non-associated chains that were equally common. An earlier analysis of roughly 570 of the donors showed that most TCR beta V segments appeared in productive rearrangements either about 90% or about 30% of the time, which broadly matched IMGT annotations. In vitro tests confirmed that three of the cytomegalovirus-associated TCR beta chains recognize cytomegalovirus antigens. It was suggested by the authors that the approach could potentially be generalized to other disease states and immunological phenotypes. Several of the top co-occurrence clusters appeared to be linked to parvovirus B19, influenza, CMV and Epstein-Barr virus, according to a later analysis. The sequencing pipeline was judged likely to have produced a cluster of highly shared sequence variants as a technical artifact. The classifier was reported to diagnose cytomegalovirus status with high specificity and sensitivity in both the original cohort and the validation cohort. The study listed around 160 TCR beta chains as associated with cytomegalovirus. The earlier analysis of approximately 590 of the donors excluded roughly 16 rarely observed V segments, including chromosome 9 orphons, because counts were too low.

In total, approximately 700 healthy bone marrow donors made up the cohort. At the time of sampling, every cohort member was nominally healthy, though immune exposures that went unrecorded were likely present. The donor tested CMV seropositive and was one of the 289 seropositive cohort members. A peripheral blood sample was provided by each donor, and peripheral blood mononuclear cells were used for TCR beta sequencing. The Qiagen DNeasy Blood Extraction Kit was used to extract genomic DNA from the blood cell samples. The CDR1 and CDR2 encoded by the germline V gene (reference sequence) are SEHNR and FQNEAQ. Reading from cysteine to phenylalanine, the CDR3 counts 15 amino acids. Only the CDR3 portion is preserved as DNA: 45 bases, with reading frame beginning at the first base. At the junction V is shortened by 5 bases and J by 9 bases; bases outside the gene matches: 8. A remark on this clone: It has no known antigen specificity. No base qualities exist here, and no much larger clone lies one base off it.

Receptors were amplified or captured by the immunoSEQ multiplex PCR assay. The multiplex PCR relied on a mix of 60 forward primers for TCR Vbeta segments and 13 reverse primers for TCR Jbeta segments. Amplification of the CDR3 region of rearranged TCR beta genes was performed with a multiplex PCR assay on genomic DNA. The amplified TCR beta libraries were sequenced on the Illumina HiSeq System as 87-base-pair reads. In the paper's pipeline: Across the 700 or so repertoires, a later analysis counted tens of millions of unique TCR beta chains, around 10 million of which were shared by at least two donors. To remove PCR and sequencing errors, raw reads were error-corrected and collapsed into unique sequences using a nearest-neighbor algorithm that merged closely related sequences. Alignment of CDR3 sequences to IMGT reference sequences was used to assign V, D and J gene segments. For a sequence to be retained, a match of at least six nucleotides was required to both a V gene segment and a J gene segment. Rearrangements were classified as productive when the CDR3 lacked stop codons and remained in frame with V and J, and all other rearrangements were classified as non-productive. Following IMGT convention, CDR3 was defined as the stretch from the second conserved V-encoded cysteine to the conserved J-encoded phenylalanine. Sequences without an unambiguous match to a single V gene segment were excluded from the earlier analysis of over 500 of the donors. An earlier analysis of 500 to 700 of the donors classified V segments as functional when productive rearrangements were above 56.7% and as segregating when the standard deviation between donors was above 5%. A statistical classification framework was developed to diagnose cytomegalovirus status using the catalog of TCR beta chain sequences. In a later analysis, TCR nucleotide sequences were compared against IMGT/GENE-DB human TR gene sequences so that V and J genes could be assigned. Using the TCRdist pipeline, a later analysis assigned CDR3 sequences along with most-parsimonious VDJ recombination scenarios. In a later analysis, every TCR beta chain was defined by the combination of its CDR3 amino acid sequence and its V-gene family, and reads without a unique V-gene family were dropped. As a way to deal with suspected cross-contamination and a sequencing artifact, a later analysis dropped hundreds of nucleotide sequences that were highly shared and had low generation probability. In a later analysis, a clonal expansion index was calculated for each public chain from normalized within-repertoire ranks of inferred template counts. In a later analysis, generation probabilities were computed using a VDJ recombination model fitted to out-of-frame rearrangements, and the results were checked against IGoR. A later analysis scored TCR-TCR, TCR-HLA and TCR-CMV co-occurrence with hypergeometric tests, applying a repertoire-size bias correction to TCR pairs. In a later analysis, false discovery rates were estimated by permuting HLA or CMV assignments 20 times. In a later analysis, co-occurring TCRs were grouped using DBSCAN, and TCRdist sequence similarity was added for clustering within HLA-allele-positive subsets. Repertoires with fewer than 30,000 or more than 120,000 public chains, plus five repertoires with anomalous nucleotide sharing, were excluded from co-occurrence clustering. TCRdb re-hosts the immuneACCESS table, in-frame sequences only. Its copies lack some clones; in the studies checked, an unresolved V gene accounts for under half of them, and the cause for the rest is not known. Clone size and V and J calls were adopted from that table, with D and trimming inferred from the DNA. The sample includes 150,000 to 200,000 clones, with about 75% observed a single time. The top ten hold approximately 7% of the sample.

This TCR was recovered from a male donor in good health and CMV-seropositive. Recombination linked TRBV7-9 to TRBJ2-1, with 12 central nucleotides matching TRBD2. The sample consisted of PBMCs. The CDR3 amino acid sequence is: CASSPSGGVPGEQFF. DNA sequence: TGTGCCAGCAGCCCTAGCGGGGGGGTGCCGGGTGAGCAGTTCTTC.